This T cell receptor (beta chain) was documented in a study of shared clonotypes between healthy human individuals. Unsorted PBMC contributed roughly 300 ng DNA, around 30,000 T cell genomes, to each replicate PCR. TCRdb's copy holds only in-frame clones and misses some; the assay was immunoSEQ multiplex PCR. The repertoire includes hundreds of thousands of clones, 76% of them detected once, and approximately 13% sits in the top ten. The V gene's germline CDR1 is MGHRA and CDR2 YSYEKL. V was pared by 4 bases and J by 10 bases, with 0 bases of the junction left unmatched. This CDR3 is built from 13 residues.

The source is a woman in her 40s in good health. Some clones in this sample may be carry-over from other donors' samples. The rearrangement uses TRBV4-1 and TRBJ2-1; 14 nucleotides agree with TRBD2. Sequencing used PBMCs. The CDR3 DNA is TGCGCCAGCAGCCGACTAGCGGGAGGGGAGCAGTTCTTC. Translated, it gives CASSRLAGGEQFF.